This T cell receptor beta chain derives from a study of breast tumors, draining lymph nodes, adjacent tissues. The trim removed 1 base at V and 7 bases at J, leaving 11 bases unmatched. The CDR3 totals 16 residues. In germline, CDR1 is LGHDT, CDR2 YNNKEL (reference sequence). In TCRdb, the multiplex PCR reads were re-called with MiXCR into one record per CDR3 protein. Of 170,000 or so distinct CDR3 sequences detected, approximately 30% appear once; the ten largest clones hold around 4.5%. The lymph nodes were axillary draining lymph nodes from breast cancer patients. Only a few counts were recorded for this clonotype.

The V and J genes are TRBV3-1 and TRBJ1-2, with 8 bases identical to TRBD1. The TCR sequence derives from a female donor with breast cancer. Some clones in this sample may be carry-over from other donors' samples. Sequences were obtained from axillary lymph node tissue. The DNA for the CDR3 is TGTGCCAGCAGCCAAGTTGCGGGACAGGACGATCGTGGCTACACCTTC. Its protein is CASSQVAGQDDRGYTF.